This entry lists 22 T cell receptor beta chains sequenced from one sample in a study of cytomegalovirus exposure and HLA in healthy donors. PCR used 60 Vbeta primers and 13 Jbeta primers. The method was immunoSEQ multiplex PCR; TCRdb's version includes in-frame clones alone and lacks a portion of them. Among about 170,000 clones listed, roughly 83% were seen once. The sequenced sample consisted of PBMCs. These receptors originate from a boy younger than 10 in good health and CMV-seronegative.

This chain connects TRBV5-4 to TRBJ2-1; 8 nucleotides align to TRBD2. With 0 bases clipped from V and 6 bases from J, the junction kept 5 bases outside the gene matches. This CDR3 is built from 15 residues. Per the germline V gene, CDR1 is SGHNT and CDR2 is YYREEE (reference sequence). CDR3 nucleotide sequence: TGTGCCAGCAGCTTGGGAGCGGGAGTTAGCAATGAGCAGTTCTTC. Protein product: CASSLGAGVSNEQFF.

V gene TRBV11-3 combines with J gene TRBJ2-3; no reliable D call. V shed 0 bases and J shed 0 bases, with 4 bases lying between them. The CDR3 totals 14 residues. Looked up from germline, CDR1 is SGHNT and CDR2 is YENEEA. The CDR3 DNA reads TGTGCCAGCAGCTTAGACGGGAGCACAGATACGCAGTATTTT. This sequence encodes CASSLDGSTDTQYF.

The chain uses TRBV29-1 and TRBJ1-5, with D hard to call. The CDR3 spans 13 residues. The germline gives CDR1 SQVTM, CDR2 ANQGSEA. V dropped 4 bases and J dropped 5 bases, with 12 bases sitting between them. As DNA, the CDR3 is TGCAGCGTTGCCGGCGGGCCGGATCAGCCCCAGCATTTT. Residues: CSVAGGPDQPQHF.

This clone was observed a handful of times. This chain connects TRBV6-1 to TRBJ1-1; maybe TRBD1 (5 bases). The CDR3 runs to 15 residues. The V gene's germline CDR1 is MNHNS and CDR2 SASEGT. Trimming shortened V by 5 bases and J by 0 bases, and 13 bases separated the two germline ends. The CDR3 nucleotides are TGTGCCAGCAGTCTGGGGGGAGTGCTGAACACTGAAGCTTTCTTT. It codes for CASSLGGVLNTEAFF.

This chain uses TRBV13 with TRBJ2-5; D might be TRBD1 (6 bases). CDR3 length: 14 residues. Trimming removed 5 bases from V and 6 bases from J, with 16 bases in between. Germline V gene data show CDR1 as PRHDT and CDR2 as FYEKMQ (reference sequence). The CDR3 loop reads CASSQDSGEKTQYF. The CDR3 coding sequence is TGTGCCAGCAGCCAGGACAGTGGGGAGAAGACCCAGTACTTC.

V and J are TRBV18 and TRBJ2-5; 12 bases line up with TRBD1. Germline values: CDR1 KGHSH, CDR2 LQKENI. The J segment lost 5 bases and the V segment lost 3 bases, leaving 10 bases of the junction unmatched. This CDR3 region has 17 residues. This CDR3 is CASSPRPGQGAGETQYF. The CDR3 region has the DNA TGTGCCAGCTCACCTCGTCCGGGACAGGGGGCTGGTGAGACCCAGTACTTC.

The gene calls are TRBV14 and TRBJ2-3, with D hard to call. Germline loops: CDR1 SGHDN, CDR2 FVKESK. Trimming stripped 1 base from V and 6 bases from J, with 14 bases between. This CDR3 region has 15 residues. CDR3 sequence (DNA): TGTGCCAGCAGCCAAGTGTTGCCGGGTGGGGATACGCAGTATTTT. This gives the protein CASSQVLPGGDTQYF.

V and J are TRBV27 and TRBJ2-7; D not certain. V was shortened by 1 base and J by 0 bases, with 10 bases between the two germline ends. CDR3 length: 15 residues. Germline V gives CDR1 MNHEY, CDR2 SMNVEV (reference sequence). The CDR3 reads CASSLFVSVSYEQYF. The CDR3 DNA sequence: TGTGCCAGCAGTTTATTCGTCTCTGTCTCCTACGAGCAGTACTTC.

The chain recombines TRBV15 with TRBJ2-7, with a possible D match to TRBD2 (6 bases). Trimming removed 3 bases at V and 7 bases at J, with 16 bases between. This CDR3 comprises 14 residues. Germline CDR1 and CDR2: LNHNV and YYDKDF (reference sequence). Here the CDR3 DNA reads TGTGCCACCAGCAGGGGCGGGGAGCATCGGGAGCAGTACTTC. Encoded protein: CATSRGGEHREQYF.

The chain is built from TRBV19 and TRBJ1-1, with D possibly matching TRBD1 (5 bases). V was pared by 5 bases and J by 0 bases, with 13 bases between. Germline V gene sequence: CDR1 LNHDA, CDR2 SQIVND (reference sequence). This CDR3 has 15 residues. Here the CDR3 reads CASSVQGYMNTEAFF. In DNA form, the CDR3 reads TGTGCCAGTAGTGTTCAGGGATACATGAACACTGAAGCTTTCTTT.

CDR3 protein: CASSTGLAGVSYNEQFF. The DNA for the CDR3 is TGCGCCAGCAGCACCGGACTAGCGGGAGTATCGTACAATGAGCAGTTCTTC. This chain uses TRBV5-1 with TRBJ2-1; 13 positions match TRBD2. Per germline, CDR1 SGHRS and CDR2 YFSETQ. CDR3 length equals 17 residues. With 4 bases clipped from V and 4 bases from J, the junction kept 8 bases outside the gene matches.

V and J are TRBV28 and TRBJ2-1; 8 bases line up with TRBD2. CDR3 length: 18 residues. Per germline, CDR1 MDHEN and CDR2 SYDVKM. The ends lost 2 bases at V and 8 bases at J; junction bases unmatched: 17. CDR3 protein: CASSLGWRGAGAVDEQFF. The CDR3 coding sequence is TGTGCCAGCAGTTTAGGTTGGCGGGGGGCGGGGGCGGTAGATGAGCAGTTCTTC.

The J gene is TRBJ1-5, the V gene TRBV9, with D possibly being TRBD1 (6 bases). CDR3 length: 15 residues. Germline CDR1 reads SGDLS; CDR2 reads YYNGEE. Trimming took 3 bases from V and 2 from J, leaving 12 bases between them. The CDR3 region is CASSAQGSGNQPQHF. The CDR3 DNA is TGTGCCAGCAGCGCACAGGGATCCGGCAATCAGCCCCAGCATTTT.

The rearrangement links TRBV6-6 to TRBJ2-5, with 9 bases lining up with TRBD1. The CDR3 totals 15 residues. The V gene's germline CDR1 is MNHNY and CDR2 SVGAGI (reference sequence). The V gene end was trimmed by 6 bases and the J gene end by 1 base; junction bases not matched to a gene: 6. Here the CDR3 reads CASRPGTGIQETQYF. The DNA of the CDR3 is TGTGCCAGCAGACCTGGGACAGGGATCCAAGAGACCCAGTACTTC.

J is TRBJ2-1 and V is TRBV19; TRBD1 matches 9 bases. V trimming: 6 bases; J trimming: 8 bases; junction bases outside the gene matches: 11. The germline gives CDR1 LNHDA, CDR2 SQIVND (reference sequence). CDR3 length: 15 amino acids. This CDR3 is CASSAGTGYRYEQFF. CDR3 bases: TGTGCCAGTAGCGCCGGGACAGGGTATAGGTATGAGCAGTTCTTC.

This chain connects TRBV18 to TRBJ1-1; 7 bases match TRBD1. This CDR3 contains 14 residues. V trimming: 4 bases; J trimming: 1 base; junction bases outside the gene matches: 3. The germline CDR1 and CDR2 sequences are KGHSH and LQKENI. The CDR3 DNA follows: TGTGCCAGCTCACTCAGGGGGACGAACACTGAAGCTTTCTTT. The encoded protein is CASSLRGTNTEAFF.

This sequence joins TRBV13 and TRBJ2-5; D ambiguous. The V end lost 4 bases, the J end lost 4 bases, and 10 bases lay between the germline ends. Per the germline V gene, CDR1 is PRHDT and CDR2 is FYEKMQ (reference sequence). CDR3 size: 13 residues. Written as DNA, the CDR3 is TGTGCCAGCAGCTCCTCCCCGCGAGAGACCCAGTACTTC. The encoded protein is CASSSSPRETQYF.

In its sample, this clone was seen once. This sequence joins TRBV28 and TRBJ2-3; D may be TRBD2 (5 bases). This CDR3 is 17 amino acids long. The V end was cut by 2 bases, the J end by 0 bases, with 15 bases between. Germline assignment: CDR1 MDHEN and CDR2 SYDVKM. The CDR3 loop reads CASSLAGHPSSTDTQYF. The DNA of the CDR3 is TGTGCCAGCAGTTTAGCGGGCCACCCATCTAGCACAGATACGCAGTATTTT.

The J gene is TRBJ2-4, the V gene TRBV27, with TRBD1 matching 7 bases. The CDR3 is 15 amino acids. The V segment lost 2 bases and the J segment 6 bases; nucleotides outside the gene matches: 7. Germline CDR1 MNHEY, CDR2 SMNVEV (reference sequence). This CDR3 is CASSLQGEIGNIQYF. CDR3 DNA sequence: TGTGCCAGCAGTTTACAGGGGGAGATAGGAAACATTCAGTACTTC.

The V and J genes are TRBV9 and TRBJ2-1, with 7 bases matching TRBD1. Trimming cost V 4 bases and J 5 bases; bases outside gene matches: 9. The CDR3 runs 15 residues. CDR1 and CDR2 (germline): SGDLS, YYNGEE. The CDR3 DNA is TGTGCCAGCAGCCCAGGGGGAGAGATTAACAATGAGCAGTTCTTC. Its translation: CASSPGGEINNEQFF.

This chain connects TRBV7-9 to TRBJ2-1; 8 bases align to TRBD2. The V gene end was trimmed by 2 bases and the J gene end by 4 bases; junction bases not matched to a gene: 4. The CDR3 consists of 15 residues. From germline, CDR1 is SEHNR and CDR2 FQNEAQ (reference sequence). The CDR3 DNA follows: TGTGCCAGCAGCTTAACCGGGACTAGATACAATGAGCAGTTCTTC. This translates into CASSLTGTRYNEQFF.

CDR3: CASSQGAADNYGYTF. The CDR3 DNA reads TGTGCCAGCAGCCAAGGGGCAGCGGATAACTATGGCTACACCTTC. This chain uses TRBV14 with TRBJ1-2; D gene ambiguous. V was trimmed by 1 base and J by 1 base, leaving 10 bases between them. The CDR3 has 15 amino acids. CDR1 SGHDN and CDR2 FVKESK come from the germline V gene.